These 11 T cell receptor beta chains were sequenced from one sample in a study of molecular identifiers for immune sequencing clone quantification. TCRdb reprocessed the PCR reads with MiXCR, giving one entry per CDR3 protein. The sample consists of 85,000 to 95,000 distinct CDR3 sequences, under 20% of them appearing once. The sequenced sample consisted of naive CD8+ T cells from blood, with Jurkat cell RNA spiked in. Subset of the sample: FACS-sorted CD8+CD4-CCR7+CD45RA+ naive T cells. These receptors originate from a human donor in good health. Some libraries in this study had Jurkat cell RNA spiked in.

This clonotype was detected ten times or more. This rearrangement joins TRBV7-9 to TRBJ2-3; D gene ambiguous. Germline V gives CDR1 SEHNR, CDR2 FQNEAQ (reference sequence). The V end was cut by 1 base, the J end by 2 bases, with 10 bases between. The CDR3 covers 15 residues. The CDR3 coding sequence is TGTGCCAGCAGCTTAGAGGGCAGAGACACAGATACGCAGTATTTT. Protein: CASSLEGRDTDTQYF. The full variable domain, completed using reference TRBV7-9 and TRBJ2-3, is DTGVSQNPRHKITKRGQNVTFRCDPISEHNRLYWYRQTLGQGPEFLTYFQNEAQLEKSRLLSDRFSAERPKGSFSTLEIQRTEQGDSAMYLCASSLEGRDTDTQYFGPGTRLTVL.

This clonotype has a count of ten or more. The chain recombines TRBV19 with TRBJ1-5; a weak D match, TRBD1 (5 bases). Trimming pared 4 bases from V and 4 bases from J, leaving 8 bases between. Germline V lookup: CDR1 LNHDA, CDR2 SQIVND (reference sequence). CDR3 length: 13 residues. The CDR3 DNA reads as TGTGCCAGTAGTAGAGGGACGAATCAGCCCCAGCATTTT. Protein sequence: CASSRGTNQPQHF.

In this sample, this clonotype turned up many times. The gene calls are TRBV20-1 and TRBJ2-7; TRBD2 is a possible D gene (6 bases). Germline-derived CDR1 and CDR2 are DFQATT and SNEGSKA (reference sequence). The CDR3 has 15 residues. V dropped 3 bases and J dropped 6 bases, with 21 bases sitting between them. The CDR3 is CSASPPGEVWGEQYF. In nucleotides, the CDR3 is TGCAGTGCTAGCCCCCCGGGAGAGGTGTGGGGCGAGCAGTACTTC.

This clonotype showed up many times. The V and J genes are TRBV5-6 and TRBJ2-1; a possible D gene is TRBD2 (5 bases). CDR3 length equals 15 residues. Trimming cost V 2 bases and J 7 bases, with 16 bases left between them. From germline, CDR1 is SGHDT and CDR2 YYEEEE. This CDR3 reads CASSFRGYSLNEQFF. The CDR3 DNA is TGTGCCAGCAGCTTTCGCGGGTATTCGTTGAATGAGCAGTTCTTC.

This clonotype was counted ten times or more. The CDR3 bases are TGTGCCAGCAGCTTGGGCGTTGAAGCTTTCTTT. This gives the protein CASSLGVEAFF. V usage is TRBV5-6 and J usage is TRBJ1-1; D not resolved. This CDR3 comprises 11 residues. The germline gives CDR1 SGHDT, CDR2 YYEEEE. With 0 bases removed from V and 7 bases from J, the gap between germline ends came to 4 bases.

A word on this clonotype: A much larger clone lies a single base off, so this may be a read error. This chain links TRBV4-3 with TRBJ1-3; D call uncertain. Germline assignment: CDR1 LGHNA and CDR2 YSLEER. CDR3 length: 16 amino acids. This CDR3 reads CASSQERYYSGNTVYF. The CDR3, as DNA: TGCGCCAGCAGCCAAGAACGGTACTACTCTGGAAACACCGTATATTTT.

On this clonotype itself: A read error may be the cause here, since a much bigger clone is one base away. V gene TRBV4-1 combines with J gene TRBJ1-1, with D possibly matching TRBD1 (6 bases). The CDR3 loop spans 12 amino acids. Germline V gene data show CDR1 as MGHRA and CDR2 as YSYEKL. The CDR3 DNA reads TGCGCCAGCGGAGGACCGGGGGCTGAGAGCGCTTTT. This sequence encodes CASGGPGAESAF.

This clonotype appeared a single time. V is TRBV19 and J is TRBJ1-1, with TRBD1 as a possible D gene (5 bases). Trimming removed 5 bases at V and 10 bases at J, with 20 bases between. The germline V gene encodes CDR1 LNHDA and CDR2 SQIVND (reference sequence). The CDR3 consists of 14 residues. Here the CDR3 reads CASSPFGQALGAFF. The CDR3 DNA follows: TGTGCCAGTAGTCCGTTCGGACAAGCCCTTGGAGCTTTCTTT.

This clonotype was observed at least ten times. The chain recombines TRBV19 with TRBJ2-1, with D unclear. This CDR3 contains 12 residues. V lost 6 bases to trimming and J lost 6 bases, with 9 bases between them. Germline V CDR1 and CDR2: LNHDA, SQIVND (reference sequence). CDR3 protein: CASSKEGNEQFF. For the CDR3, the DNA is TGTGCCAGTAGCAAAGAAGGCAATGAGCAGTTCTTC. Looking up the rest from reference TRBV19 and TRBJ2-1 gives the full variable domain: DGGITQSPKYLFRKEGQNVTLSCEQNLNHDAMYWYRQDPGQGLRLIYYSQIVNDFQKGDIAEGYSVSREKKESFPLTVTSAQKNPTAFYLCASSKEGNEQFFGPGTRLTVL.

A word on this clonotype: A much larger clone is a single base away; this may be a read error. It is likely a read error, because the conserved phenylalanine at the end of the CDR3 is missing. This rearrangement joins TRBV6-7 to TRBJ1-5, with 7 bases that match TRBD1. TRBV6-7 is sorted into the ORF group, with uncertain function. Losses at the gene ends were 5 bases for V and 0 bases for J; bases not matched to a gene: 4. This CDR3 comprises 15 residues. CDR3 coding DNA: TGTGCCAGCAGTCGGGACAGTTATAGCAATCAGCCCCAGCATCTT. As protein: CASSRDSYSNQPQHL.

This clonotype was observed many times. The chain has TRBV6-5 and TRBJ2-3; D tentatively fits TRBD1 or TRBD2 (5 bases each). V was cut by 3 bases and J by 3 bases, with 7 bases left in between. CDR1 is MNHEY, CDR2 SVGAGI, per germline. The CDR3 runs to 13 residues. The CDR3 bases are TGTGCCAGCAGTTATGGGGGTACAGATACGCAGTATTTT. Protein: CASSYGGTDTQYF.